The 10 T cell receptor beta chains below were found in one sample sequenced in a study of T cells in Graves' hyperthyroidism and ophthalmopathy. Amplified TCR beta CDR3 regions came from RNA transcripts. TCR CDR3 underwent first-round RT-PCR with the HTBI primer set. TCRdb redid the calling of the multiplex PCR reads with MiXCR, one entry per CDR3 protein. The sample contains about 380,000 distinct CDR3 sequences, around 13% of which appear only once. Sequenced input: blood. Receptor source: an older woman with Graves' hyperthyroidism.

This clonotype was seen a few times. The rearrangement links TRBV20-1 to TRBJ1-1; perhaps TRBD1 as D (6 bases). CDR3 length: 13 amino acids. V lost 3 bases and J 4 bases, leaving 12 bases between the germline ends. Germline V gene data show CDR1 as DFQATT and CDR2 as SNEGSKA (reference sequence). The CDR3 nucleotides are TGCAGTGCTAGCGGGGTAGGGGGCACTGAAGCTTTCTTT. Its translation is CSASGVGGTEAFF.

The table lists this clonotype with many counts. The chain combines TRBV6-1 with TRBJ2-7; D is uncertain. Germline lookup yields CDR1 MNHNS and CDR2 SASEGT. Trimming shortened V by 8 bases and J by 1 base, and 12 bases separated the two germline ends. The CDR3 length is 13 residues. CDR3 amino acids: CASRTRASYEQYF. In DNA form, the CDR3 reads TGTGCCAGCCGTACCCGGGCGTCCTACGAGCAGTACTTC.

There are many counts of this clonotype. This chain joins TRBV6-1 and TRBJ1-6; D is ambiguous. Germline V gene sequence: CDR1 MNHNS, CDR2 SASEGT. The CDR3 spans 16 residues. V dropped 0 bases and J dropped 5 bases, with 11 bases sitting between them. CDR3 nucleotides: TGTGCCAGCAGTGAAGCGGGCTGGAGAGATAATTCACCCCTCCACTTT. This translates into CASSEAGWRDNSPLHF.

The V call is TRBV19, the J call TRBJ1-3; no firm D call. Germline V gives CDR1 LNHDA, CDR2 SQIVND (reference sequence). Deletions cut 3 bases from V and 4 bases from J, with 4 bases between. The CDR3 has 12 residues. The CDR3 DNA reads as TGTGCCAGTAGTATTGTAGGAAACACCATATATTTT. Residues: CASSIVGNTIYF.

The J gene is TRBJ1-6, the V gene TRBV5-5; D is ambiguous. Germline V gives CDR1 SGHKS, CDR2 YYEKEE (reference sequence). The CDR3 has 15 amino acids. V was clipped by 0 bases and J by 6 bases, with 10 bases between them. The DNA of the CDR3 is TGTGCCAGCAGCTTGGGGAGTCTTGTTAATTCACCCCTCCACTTT. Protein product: CASSLGSLVNSPLHF.

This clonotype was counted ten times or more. CDR3 in amino acids: CASSPSRSQPQHF. The CDR3 DNA follows: TGTGCCAGCAGTCCCTCGAGGTCTCAGCCCCAGCATTTT. The chain employs TRBV12-3 or TRBV12-4 and TRBJ1-5; D ambiguous. This CDR3 comprises 13 residues. The ends were cut back, 5 bases at V and 6 bases at J, with 11 bases in the middle.

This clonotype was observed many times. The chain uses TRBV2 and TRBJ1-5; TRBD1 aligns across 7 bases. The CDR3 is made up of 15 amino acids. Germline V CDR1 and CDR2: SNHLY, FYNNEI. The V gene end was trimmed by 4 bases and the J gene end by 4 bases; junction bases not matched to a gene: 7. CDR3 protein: CASSGGQSLNQPQHF. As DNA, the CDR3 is TGTGCCAGCAGTGGGGGACAGTCCTTAAATCAGCCCCAGCATTTT.

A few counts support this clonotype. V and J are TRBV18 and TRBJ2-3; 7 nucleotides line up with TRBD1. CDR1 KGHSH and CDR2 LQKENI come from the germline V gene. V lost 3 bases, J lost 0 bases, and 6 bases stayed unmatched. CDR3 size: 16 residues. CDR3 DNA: TGTGCCAGCTCACCGACAGGGTTCCCTAGCACAGATACGCAGTATTTT. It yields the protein CASSPTGFPSTDTQYF.

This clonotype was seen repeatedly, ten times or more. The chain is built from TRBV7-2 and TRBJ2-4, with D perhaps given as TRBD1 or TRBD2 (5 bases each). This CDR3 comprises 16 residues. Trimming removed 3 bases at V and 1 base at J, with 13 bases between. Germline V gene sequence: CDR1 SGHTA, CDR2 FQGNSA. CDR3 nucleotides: TGTGCCAGCAGCTTTGGGTGGGACGCTGCCAAAAACATTCAGTACTTC. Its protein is CASSFGWDAAKNIQYF. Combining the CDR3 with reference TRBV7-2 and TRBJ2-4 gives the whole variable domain GAGVSQSPSNKVTEKGKDVELRCDPISGHTALYWYRQSLGQGLEFLIYFQGNSAPDKSGLPSDRFSAERTGGSVSTLTIQRTQQEDSAVYLCASSFGWDAAKNIQYFGAGTRLSVL.

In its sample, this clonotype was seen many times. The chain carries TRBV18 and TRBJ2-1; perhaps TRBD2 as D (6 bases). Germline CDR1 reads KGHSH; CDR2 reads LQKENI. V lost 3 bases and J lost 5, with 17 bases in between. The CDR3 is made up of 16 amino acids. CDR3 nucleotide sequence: TGTGCCAGCTCACCCCGAACTAGTAGCGGACACAATGAGCAGTTCTTC. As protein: CASSPRTSSGHNEQFF.